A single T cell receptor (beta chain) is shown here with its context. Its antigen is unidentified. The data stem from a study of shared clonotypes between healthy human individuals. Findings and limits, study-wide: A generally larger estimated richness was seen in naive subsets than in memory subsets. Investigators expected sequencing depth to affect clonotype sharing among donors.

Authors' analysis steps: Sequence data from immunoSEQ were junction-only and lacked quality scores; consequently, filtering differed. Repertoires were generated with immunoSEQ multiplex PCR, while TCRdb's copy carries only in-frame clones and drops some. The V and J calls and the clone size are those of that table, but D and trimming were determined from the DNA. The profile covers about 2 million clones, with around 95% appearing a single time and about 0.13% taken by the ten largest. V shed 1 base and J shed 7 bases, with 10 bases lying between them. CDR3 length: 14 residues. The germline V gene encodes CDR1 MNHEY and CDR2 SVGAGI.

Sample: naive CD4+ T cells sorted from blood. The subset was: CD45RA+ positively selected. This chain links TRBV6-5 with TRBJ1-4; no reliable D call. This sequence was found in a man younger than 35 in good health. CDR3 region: CASSYLRGGEKLFF. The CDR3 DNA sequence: TGTGCCAGCAGTTACTTAAGAGGTGGTGAAAAACTGTTTTTT.